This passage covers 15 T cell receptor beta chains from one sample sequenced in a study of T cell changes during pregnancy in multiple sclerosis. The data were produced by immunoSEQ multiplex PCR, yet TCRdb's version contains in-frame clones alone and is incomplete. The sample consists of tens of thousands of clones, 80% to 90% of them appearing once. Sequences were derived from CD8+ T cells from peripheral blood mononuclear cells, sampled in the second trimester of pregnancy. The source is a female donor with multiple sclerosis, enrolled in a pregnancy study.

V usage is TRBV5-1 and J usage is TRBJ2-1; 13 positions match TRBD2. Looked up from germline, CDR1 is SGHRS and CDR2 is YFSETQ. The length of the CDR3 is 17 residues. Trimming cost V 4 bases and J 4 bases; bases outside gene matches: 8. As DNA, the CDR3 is TGCGCCAGCAGCCCCGACACTAGCGGGAGGGGTTACAATGAGCAGTTCTTC. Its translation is CASSPDTSGRGYNEQFF.

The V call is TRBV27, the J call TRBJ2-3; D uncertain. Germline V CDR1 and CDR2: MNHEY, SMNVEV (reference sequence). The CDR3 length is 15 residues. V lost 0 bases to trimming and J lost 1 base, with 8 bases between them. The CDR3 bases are TGTGCCAGCAGTTTATCGGGCAGAGGCACAGATACGCAGTATTTT. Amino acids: CASSLSGRGTDTQYF.

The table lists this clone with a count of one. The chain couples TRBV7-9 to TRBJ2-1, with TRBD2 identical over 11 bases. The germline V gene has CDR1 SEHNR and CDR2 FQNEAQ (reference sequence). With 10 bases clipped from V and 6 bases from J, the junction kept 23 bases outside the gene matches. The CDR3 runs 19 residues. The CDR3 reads CATSSRALTSGNSLNEQFF. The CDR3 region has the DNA TGTGCCACTTCCTCACGGGCTCTGACTAGCGGGAACTCTCTCAATGAGCAGTTCTTC.

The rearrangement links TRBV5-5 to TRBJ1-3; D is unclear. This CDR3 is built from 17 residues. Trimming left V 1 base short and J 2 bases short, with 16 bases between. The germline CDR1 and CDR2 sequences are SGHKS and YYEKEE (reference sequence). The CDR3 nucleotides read TGTGCCAGCAGCTTGCTTGACATCCAGGCTCCTGGAAACACCATATATTTT. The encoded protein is CASSLLDIQAPGNTIYF.

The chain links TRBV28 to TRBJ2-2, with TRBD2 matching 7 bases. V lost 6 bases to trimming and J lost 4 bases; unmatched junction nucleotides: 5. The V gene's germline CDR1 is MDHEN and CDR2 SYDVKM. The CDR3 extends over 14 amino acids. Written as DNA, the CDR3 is TGTGCCAGCAGAGGGAGGGCGGGCACCGGGGAGCTGTTTTTT. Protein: CASRGRAGTGELFF.

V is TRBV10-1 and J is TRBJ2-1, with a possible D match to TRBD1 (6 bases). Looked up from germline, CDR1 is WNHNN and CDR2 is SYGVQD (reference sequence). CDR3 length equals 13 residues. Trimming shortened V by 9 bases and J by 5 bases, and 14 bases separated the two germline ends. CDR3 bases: TGCGCCAGACCGGGACAAGGGGACAATGAGCAGTTCTTC. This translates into CARPGQGDNEQFF.

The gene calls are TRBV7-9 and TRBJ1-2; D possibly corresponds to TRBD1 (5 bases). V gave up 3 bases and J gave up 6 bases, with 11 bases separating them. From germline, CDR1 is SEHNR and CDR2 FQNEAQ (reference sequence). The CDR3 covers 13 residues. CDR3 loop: CASSFQGRHGYTF. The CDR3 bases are TGTGCCAGCAGCTTTCAGGGAAGGCATGGCTACACCTTC.

In DNA form, the CDR3 reads TGTGCCAGCAGGAAAGGACTAGCGGGGGGGCCGGATAAAAACATTCAGTACTTC. Its protein product is CASRKGLAGGPDKNIQYF. The chain combines TRBV7-2 with TRBJ2-4; TRBD2 matches 15 bases. J was trimmed by 4 bases and V by 6 bases; bases with no gene match: 10. Germline assignment: CDR1 SGHTA and CDR2 FQGNSA. The CDR3 runs to 18 residues. Supplemented by reference TRBV7-2 and TRBJ2-4, the full variable domain reads GAGVSQSPSNKVTEKGKDVELRCDPISGHTALYWYRQSLGQGLEFLIYFQGNSAPDKSGLPSDRFSAERTGGSVSTLTIQRTQQEDSAVYLCASRKGLAGGPDKNIQYFGAGTRLSVL.

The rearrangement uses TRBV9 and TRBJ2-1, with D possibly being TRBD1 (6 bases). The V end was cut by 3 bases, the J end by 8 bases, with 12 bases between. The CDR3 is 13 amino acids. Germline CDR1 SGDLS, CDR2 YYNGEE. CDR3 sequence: CASSALQGDEQFF. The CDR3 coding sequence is TGTGCCAGCAGCGCCTTACAGGGAGATGAGCAGTTCTTC.

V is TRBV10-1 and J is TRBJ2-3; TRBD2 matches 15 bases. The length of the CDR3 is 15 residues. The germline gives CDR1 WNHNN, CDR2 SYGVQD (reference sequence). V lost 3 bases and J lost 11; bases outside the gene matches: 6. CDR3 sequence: CASSEESGLAGGQYF. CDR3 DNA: TGCGCCAGCAGTGAAGAGTCGGGACTAGCGGGAGGGCAGTATTTT.

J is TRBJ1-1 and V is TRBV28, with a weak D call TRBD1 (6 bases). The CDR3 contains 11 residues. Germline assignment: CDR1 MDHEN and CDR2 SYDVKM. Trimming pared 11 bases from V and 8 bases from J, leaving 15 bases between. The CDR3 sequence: CAGGQPGEAFF. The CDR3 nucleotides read TGTGCCGGAGGACAGCCGGGGGAAGCTTTCTTT.

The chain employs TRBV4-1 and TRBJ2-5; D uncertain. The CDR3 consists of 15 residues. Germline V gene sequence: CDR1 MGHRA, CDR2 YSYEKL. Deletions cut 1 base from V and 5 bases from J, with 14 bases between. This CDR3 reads CASSQGLDIWETQYF. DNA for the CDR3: TGCGCCAGCAGCCAAGGGCTAGATATTTGGGAGACCCAGTACTTC.

This chain's CDR3 is CASTDSGGADTQYF. CDR3 nucleotides: TGTGCCAGCACCGATAGCGGGGGGGCGGATACGCAGTATTTT. The chain employs TRBV6-6 and TRBJ2-3; 11 nucleotides line up with TRBD2. J lost 6 bases, V lost 7 bases, and 6 bases had no gene match. Germline V gene data show CDR1 as MNHNY and CDR2 as SVGAGI (reference sequence). The CDR3 runs to 14 residues.

CDR3 coding DNA: TGTGCTAGTGGTCTCCCCCCGGGACAGGGGCGTAAAGAGCAGTACTTC. Amino acids: CASGLPPGQGRKEQYF. This rearrangement joins TRBV12-5 to TRBJ2-7; the match to TRBD1 covers 10 bases. Germline V gene lookup returns CDR1 LGHNT and CDR2 FRNRAP. The CDR3 covers 16 residues. V lost 5 bases, J lost 7 bases, and 14 bases stayed unmatched.

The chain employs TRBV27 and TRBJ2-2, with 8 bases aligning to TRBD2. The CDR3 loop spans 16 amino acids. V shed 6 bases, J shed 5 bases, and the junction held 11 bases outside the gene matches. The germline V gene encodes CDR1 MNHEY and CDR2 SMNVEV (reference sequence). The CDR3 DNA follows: TGTGCCAGCAGCCCCCCGGGGGGGCCGGAGACCGGGGAGCTGTTTTTT. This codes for CASSPPGGPETGELFF.